Each of the 31 T cell receptor beta chains below was sequenced from the same sample in a study of Ad26.COV2.S vaccination and SARS-CoV-2 variants. TCRdb's table, derived via immunoSEQ multiplex PCR, lists solely in-frame clones and lacks some. The table lists about 350,000 clones, around 88% of them singletons. The treatment is: about 20 received Ad26.COV2.S at low or high dose, single or two shots; a few received placebo; per-sample allocation not given. Specimens were obtained on day 63 following the first vaccine or placebo injection. The source was peripheral blood, collected in a trial of Ad26.COV2.S vaccine versus placebo. The receptor set was obtained from a person aged 18-65 years who received the Ad26.COV2.S COVID-19 vaccine or a placebo.

The chain uses TRBV2 and TRBJ1-4, with D maybe TRBD1 (6 bases). The CDR3 sequence is 14 residues long. Between the trimmed V and J ends, which lost 4 bases and 7 bases, there was a span of 13 bases. Per the germline V gene, CDR1 is SNHLY and CDR2 is FYNNEI. The CDR3 DNA follows: TGTGCCAGCAGTGTTAGGCAGGGGCCTGAAAAACTGTTTTTT. Translation gives CASSVRQGPEKLFF.

This chain uses TRBV19 with TRBJ2-3; 8 nucleotides match TRBD2. V dropped 5 bases and J dropped 1; count of bases not matched to a gene: 8. The CDR3 length is 16 residues. Germline CDR1 and CDR2: LNHDA and SQIVND (reference sequence). Written as DNA, the CDR3 is TGTGCCAGTAGTCCCTCGGGGGGGGTACGCACAGATACGCAGTATTTT. Encoded protein: CASSPSGGVRTDTQYF.

V and J are TRBV7-3 and TRBJ2-1; D possibly matches TRBD1 or TRBD2 (5 bases each). The CDR3 is 15 residues long. Germline V gene lookup returns CDR1 SGHTA and CDR2 FQGTGA. The V and J ends lost 5 bases and 5 bases respectively, with 16 bases between them. The CDR3 nucleotides are TGTGCCAGCAGCCTGGGCTGGATGGGGGACAATGAGCAGTTCTTC. Translated: CASSLGWMGDNEQFF.

The genes are TRBV7-9 and TRBJ2-5, with D possibly TRBD1 on 5 matching bases. This CDR3 region has 12 residues. With 5 bases removed from V and 5 bases from J, the gap between germline ends came to 9 bases. Germline V CDR1 and CDR2: SEHNR, FQNEAQ (reference sequence). The CDR3 nucleotides are TGTGCCAGCAGCAAAGGGGCGGAGACCCAGTACTTC. Protein: CASSKGAETQYF. Complete variable domain (other parts from reference TRBV7-9 and TRBJ2-5): DTGVSQNPRHKITKRGQNVTFRCDPISEHNRLYWYRQTLGQGPEFLTYFQNEAQLEKSRLLSDRFSAERPKGSFSTLEIQRTEQGDSAMYLCASSKGAETQYFGPGTRLLVL.

The V and J genes are TRBV27 and TRBJ2-4, with a possible D match to TRBD2 (5 bases). V lost 6 bases to trimming and J lost 8 bases, with 14 bases between them. Germline V gene data show CDR1 as MNHEY and CDR2 as SMNVEV (reference sequence). The CDR3 is 13 residues long. The CDR3 DNA sequence: TGTGCCAGCAGACTAGGTCGGGAAGACATTCAGTACTTC. This sequence encodes CASRLGREDIQYF.

The chain is built from TRBV28 and TRBJ1-2; 10 bases map to TRBD1. CDR1 and CDR2 (germline): MDHEN, SYDVKM. The CDR3 is made up of 12 amino acids. Unmatched junction bases numbered 8, after V lost 6 bases and J lost 13 bases. CDR3 sequence reads: CASSVPDRGPTF. The CDR3 nucleotides are TGTGCCAGCAGCGTTCCAGACAGGGGGCCCACCTTC.

CDR3 region: CASSLEKGKETGELFF. Written as DNA, the CDR3 is TGTGCCAGCAGTTTAGAAAAGGGGAAGGAAACCGGGGAGCTGTTTTTT. The V and J genes are TRBV27 and TRBJ2-2, with a tentative D call TRBD1 (5 bases). V was clipped by 2 bases and J by 5 bases, with 15 bases between them. Germline V gene lookup returns CDR1 MNHEY and CDR2 SMNVEV (reference sequence). The CDR3 has 16 residues.

The chain carries TRBV18 and TRBJ2-5; unclear D gene. CDR1 is KGHSH and CDR2 is LQKENI in the germline V gene. V was shortened by 3 bases and J by 2 bases, with 7 bases between the two germline ends. The CDR3 is 13 residues long. The CDR3 sequence: CASSPEIQETQYF. CDR3 in DNA: TGTGCCAGCTCACCGGAAATTCAAGAGACCCAGTACTTC.

V usage is TRBV10-3 and J usage is TRBJ2-7; perhaps TRBD1 as D (6 bases). The CDR3 contains 14 residues. Between the trimmed V and J ends, which lost 7 bases and 0 bases, there was a span of 13 bases. Germline V gene sequence: CDR1 ENHRY, CDR2 SYGVKD. The CDR3: CAIKYRDNSYEQYF. The CDR3 nucleotides read TGTGCCATCAAGTACCGGGACAACTCCTACGAGCAGTACTTC.

This clone has a handful of counts. For the CDR3, the DNA is TGTGCCAGCAGCTTAGATATGGTCCGGGGCAATCAGCCCCAGCATTTT. It specifies CASSLDMVRGNQPQHF. The V and J genes are TRBV11-2 and TRBJ1-5, with D unresolved. The CDR3 contains 16 residues. Looked up from germline, CDR1 is SGHAT and CDR2 is FQNNGV. V was cut by 0 bases and J by 2 bases, with 11 bases left in between.

Details on this clone: Within the sample, other DNA sequences also encode this same CDR3. The chain combines TRBV13 with TRBJ2-1; D not certain. V was pared by 0 bases and J by 6 bases, with 3 bases between. The CDR3 length is 12 residues. Germline CDR1 is PRHDT and CDR2 is FYEKMQ (reference sequence). In DNA form, the CDR3 reads TGTGCCAGCAGCTTAGGCCTCAATGAGCAGTTCTTC. This gives the protein CASSLGLNEQFF.

The gene calls are TRBV7-3 and TRBJ2-7; TRBD2 aligns across 11 bases. Trimming removed 3 bases from V and 5 bases from J; junction bases left unmatched: 6. This CDR3 comprises 15 residues. CDR1 SGHTA and CDR2 FQGTGA come from the germline V gene. The CDR3 is CASSFGLAGLNEQYF. The DNA for the CDR3 is TGTGCCAGCAGCTTCGGACTAGCGGGTCTAAACGAGCAGTACTTC.

The chain uses TRBV4-3 and TRBJ1-1; 7 bases map to TRBD1. The J segment lost 7 bases and the V segment lost 5 bases, leaving 7 bases of the junction unmatched. Germline assignment: CDR1 LGHNA and CDR2 YSLEER. CDR3 length: 13 amino acids. CDR3 loop: CASSRRDRSEAFF. As DNA, the CDR3 is TGCGCCAGCAGCAGACGGGACAGAAGTGAAGCTTTCTTT.

The rearrangement joins TRBV25-1 to TRBJ2-7; tentatively, D is TRBD2 (7 bases). V dropped 2 bases and J dropped 2 bases, with 22 bases sitting between them. CDR1 is MGHDK, CDR2 SYGVNS, per germline. The CDR3 sequence is 18 residues long. CDR3 region: CASSEGLGGGPNAYEQYF. CDR3 DNA: TGTGCCAGCAGTGAAGGTCTTGGGGGGGGCCCCAATGCCTACGAGCAGTACTTC.

The chain recombines TRBV7-2 with TRBJ1-5; unclear D gene. V lost 2 bases to trimming and J lost 3 bases, with 14 bases between them. This CDR3 spans 16 amino acids. Germline CDR1 SGHTA, CDR2 FQGNSA. The CDR3, as DNA: TGTGCCAGCAGCTTAAACCCGGGAGTGGACAATCAGCCCCAGCATTTT. It translates to CASSLNPGVDNQPQHF.

The gene calls are TRBV4-1 and TRBJ2-1; D unclear. The germline V and J ends were trimmed by 1 base and 7 bases, with 17 bases remaining between them. The germline V gene encodes CDR1 MGHRA and CDR2 YSYEKL. The CDR3 is 16 amino acids. The CDR3 reads CASSQVTAVAFNEQFF. In DNA form, the CDR3 reads TGCGCCAGCAGCCAAGTAACGGCGGTAGCCTTTAATGAGCAGTTCTTC.

The chain has TRBV7-8 and TRBJ2-5, with TRBD2 as a possible D gene (7 bases). Trimming shortened V by 4 bases and J by 1 base, and 19 bases separated the two germline ends. From germline, CDR1 is SGHVS and CDR2 FQNEAQ. The CDR3 runs 17 residues. The CDR3 DNA reads TGTGCCAGCAGCTCTACCGGGGGCGGGGGAGTCCAAGAGACCCAGTACTTC. This encodes CASSSTGGGGVQETQYF. Full variable domain (rest looked up from reference TRBV7-8 and TRBJ2-5): GAGVSQSPRYKVAKRGQDVALRCDPISGHVSLFWYQQALGQGPEFLTYFQNEAQLDKSGLPSDRFFAERPEGSVSTLKIQRTQQEDSAVYLCASSSTGGGGVQETQYFGPGTRLLVL.

The table lists this clone with a count of one. This chain links TRBV27 with TRBJ2-3; 7 positions match TRBD2. Germline values: CDR1 MNHEY, CDR2 SMNVEV (reference sequence). V shed 0 bases, J shed 2 bases, and the junction held 2 bases outside the gene matches. CDR3 length: 15 amino acids. The CDR3 bases are TGTGCCAGCAGTTTATCGGGAGGGATCACAGATACGCAGTATTTT. This translates into CASSLSGGITDTQYF.

V gene TRBV3-1 (or the pseudogene TRBV3-2) combines with J gene TRBJ1-2; TRBD1 might be the D (5 bases). This CDR3 is built from 13 residues. Trimming took off 1 base at V and 8 bases at J, with 11 bases between the two ends. Germline CDR1 is LGHDT and CDR2 is YNNKEL (reference sequence). In DNA form, the CDR3 reads TGTGCCAGCAGCCAAGTTGGACGGGACGGCTACACCTTC. It encodes CASSQVGRDGYTF.

The V gene is TRBV6-2 or TRBV6-3, the J gene TRBJ1-2; the match to TRBD1 covers 8 bases. Germline V gene sequence: CDR1 MNHEY, CDR2 SVGEGT. V gave up 2 bases and J gave up 6 bases; unmatched junction bases: 2. This CDR3 has 13 residues. The CDR3 nucleotides are TGTGCCAGCAGTTACCGGACAGGGAATGGCTACACCTTC. Its translation is CASSYRTGNGYTF.

The chain couples TRBV28 to TRBJ1-6; the D is unclear. Between the trimmed V and J ends, which lost 1 base and 0 bases, there was a span of 13 bases. The CDR3 totals 18 residues. CDR1 MDHEN and CDR2 SYDVKM come from the germline V gene. This CDR3 is CASSLFPLGSSYNSPLHF. Written as DNA, the CDR3 is TGTGCCAGCAGTTTATTTCCCCTGGGAAGCTCCTATAATTCACCCCTCCACTTT.

The genes are TRBV19 and TRBJ2-1, with 10 bases identical to TRBD1. This CDR3 is 16 amino acids long. Unmatched junction bases numbered 7, after V lost 3 bases and J lost 5 bases. The V gene's germline CDR1 is LNHDA and CDR2 SQIVND (reference sequence). CDR3 protein: CASSIGFGQGDNEQFF. DNA of the CDR3: TGTGCCAGTAGTATTGGGTTCGGACAGGGGGACAATGAGCAGTTCTTC.

The gene calls are TRBV19 and TRBJ1-1; D gene unclear. V was shortened by 3 bases and J by 6 bases, with 17 bases between the two germline ends. Per germline, CDR1 LNHDA and CDR2 SQIVND (reference sequence). The CDR3 contains 15 residues. This CDR3 is CASSIEAGRRAEAFF. As DNA, the CDR3 is TGTGCCAGTAGTATTGAGGCAGGCCGGAGGGCTGAAGCTTTCTTT.

The chain combines TRBV29-1 with TRBJ2-1; 10 positions agree with TRBD2. CDR3 size: 18 residues. From germline, CDR1 is SQVTM and CDR2 ANQGSEA. V lost 3 bases, J lost 0 bases, and 11 bases stayed unmatched. CDR3 DNA sequence: TGCAGCGTTGATGGCCTTCGGACTAGCGGTAGCTCCTACAATGAGCAGTTCTTC. This codes for CSVDGLRTSGSSYNEQFF.

The chain joins TRBV3-1 (or the pseudogene TRBV3-2) to TRBJ1-6; no definite D call. CDR1 and CDR2 from the germline V gene are LGHDT and YNNKEL (reference sequence). This CDR3 contains 13 residues. Trimming took 0 bases from V and 10 from J, leaving 7 bases between them. The CDR3 sequence is CASSQDALSPLHF. The DNA for the CDR3 is TGTGCCAGCAGCCAAGATGCCCTCTCACCCCTCCACTTT.

The chain has TRBV5-5 and TRBJ1-4; D is undetermined. The V end was cut by 5 bases, the J end by 5 bases, with 16 bases between. Germline values: CDR1 SGHKS, CDR2 YYEKEE (reference sequence). The CDR3 runs 15 residues. The CDR3 sequence: CASRRTGVVNEKLFF. CDR3 coding DNA: TGTGCCAGCAGAAGGACGGGTGTAGTGAATGAAAAACTGTTTTTT.

The rearrangement joins TRBV24-1 to TRBJ1-5; D may be TRBD1 (6 bases). Germline V CDR1 and CDR2: KGHDR, SFDVKD. The ends were cut back, 10 bases at V and 4 bases at J, with 19 bases in the middle. The CDR3 is made up of 15 amino acids. CDR3 residues: CATTRTGFRNQPQHF. CDR3 bases: TGTGCCACAACTCGAACAGGGTTTCGAAATCAGCCCCAGCATTTT.

The rearrangement links TRBV5-4 to TRBJ2-4; TRBD2 matches 8 bases. This CDR3 comprises 16 residues. Unmatched junction bases numbered 7, after V lost 4 bases and J lost 1 base. Germline CDR1 reads SGHNT; CDR2 reads YYREEE (reference sequence). The CDR3, as DNA: TGTGCCAGCAGCGGACGGGGGGGGTTGGCCAAAAACATTCAGTACTTC. It translates to CASSGRGGLAKNIQYF.

The V gene is TRBV7-6, the J gene TRBJ2-2, with TRBD1 matching 7 bases. This CDR3 has 16 amino acids. Trimming removed 2 bases from V and 0 bases from J; junction bases left unmatched: 3. Per germline, CDR1 SGHVS and CDR2 FNYEAQ. The CDR3 spells CASSLTGTANTGELFF. The CDR3 DNA follows: TGTGCCAGCAGCTTAACCGGGACAGCGAACACCGGGGAGCTGTTTTTT.

The rearrangement links TRBV4-3 to TRBJ1-2; D not certain. The CDR3 has 12 amino acids. Trimming stripped 0 bases from V and 8 bases from J, with 7 bases between. From germline, CDR1 is LGHNA and CDR2 YSLEER. The CDR3 spells CASSQEGYGYTF. CDR3 bases: TGCGCCAGCAGCCAAGAAGGGTACGGCTACACCTTC.

The V gene is TRBV9, the J gene TRBJ2-5, with a tentative D call TRBD1 (6 bases). This CDR3 comprises 14 residues. The V end lost 0 bases, the J end lost 5 bases, and 11 bases lay between the germline ends. Germline loops: CDR1 SGDLS, CDR2 YYNGEE. CDR3 sequence: CASSVDQGIETQYF. The CDR3 bases are TGTGCCAGCAGCGTAGATCAGGGGATTGAGACCCAGTACTTC.